The entry below gives a single T cell receptor (beta chain) sequence along with its context. What this receptor recognizes is not known. No base-level quality is on record; no much larger clone is a single base apart. TCRbeta CDR3 regions were amplified from genomic DNA using the immunoSEQ Assay, a bias-controlled multiplex PCR. The authors' pipeline ran thus. The number of nucleated cells in each sample was estimated from the amplification of reference gene primers within the assay. To quantify the absolute abundance of each unique TCRbeta CDR3 rearrangement, sequence reads were collapsed and filtered. Productive Simpson clonality was computed per sample as the square root of Simpson's diversity index over productive rearrangements. TCRdb took this table from immuneACCESS and kept in-frame rearrangements with V and J called. Such tables lack part of the clones; where checked against another copy, unresolved V genes explain under half of the gap, and the rest is unexplained. D and trimming come from the DNA, and the V and J calls and clone size come from that table. Recorded for this sample are over 150,000 clones; approximately 73% of them occurred a single time. 3% to 4.5% of the sample comes from the top ten.

The collaborating institutions used their own protocols to collect whole blood in K2EDTA tubes. For TCRbeta analysis, collaborators shipped samples as frozen whole blood, isolated PBMCs, or DNA extracted from either of those sample types. After removal of 2 bases from V and 1 base from J, the junction retains 5 bases not matched to a gene. The CDR3, cysteine through phenylalanine, is 15 amino acids long. Here the CDR3 DNA is all that survives: 45 bases in frame from base 1. CDR1 and CDR2, per the germline V gene, are SGHAT and FQNNGV. The data derive from a study of blood T cell repertoires in COVID-19 (dated by TCRdb to about 2020). Regarding the complete study: Samples covering the acute and convalescent phases of COVID-19 were provided by collaborators in the United States, Italy and Spain. The material from the prospective study consisted of cDNA or gDNA derived from T cells, B-cell-depleted T cells, or PBMCs. Subjects who had been exposed to COVID-19, were actively infected with it, or had recovered from it provided the deeply sampled blood TCRbeta repertoires that made up the dataset. A freely available public database, intended as a resource for researchers studying the immune response to SARS-CoV-2, is where the repertoires were released. The samples were drawn from two sources: the first 160 participants of the ongoing ImmuneRACE study, and over 1,000 subjects contributed by 6 global collaborators. The sample metadata nearly always contained a de-identified subject ID, COVID-19 status, age in years and sex. Where HLA class I and class II types were available, the types were taken from metadata supplied by the sample provider, not from assay-based typing. Summary of the overall study and its limitations: Clinical and demographic metadata were provided uncurated, with the amount varying by source and participant.

This receptor was obtained from a woman aged 80 or over with acute or convalescent COVID-19. The chain is assembled from TRBV11-2 and TRBJ2-7; the junction holds 7 bases that match TRBD2. The sequenced sample was peripheral blood. At the DNA level, the sequence is TGTGCCAGCAGCTTACGGACTAGATGGTCCTACGAGCAGTACTTC. It is translated as CASSLRTRWSYEQYF.